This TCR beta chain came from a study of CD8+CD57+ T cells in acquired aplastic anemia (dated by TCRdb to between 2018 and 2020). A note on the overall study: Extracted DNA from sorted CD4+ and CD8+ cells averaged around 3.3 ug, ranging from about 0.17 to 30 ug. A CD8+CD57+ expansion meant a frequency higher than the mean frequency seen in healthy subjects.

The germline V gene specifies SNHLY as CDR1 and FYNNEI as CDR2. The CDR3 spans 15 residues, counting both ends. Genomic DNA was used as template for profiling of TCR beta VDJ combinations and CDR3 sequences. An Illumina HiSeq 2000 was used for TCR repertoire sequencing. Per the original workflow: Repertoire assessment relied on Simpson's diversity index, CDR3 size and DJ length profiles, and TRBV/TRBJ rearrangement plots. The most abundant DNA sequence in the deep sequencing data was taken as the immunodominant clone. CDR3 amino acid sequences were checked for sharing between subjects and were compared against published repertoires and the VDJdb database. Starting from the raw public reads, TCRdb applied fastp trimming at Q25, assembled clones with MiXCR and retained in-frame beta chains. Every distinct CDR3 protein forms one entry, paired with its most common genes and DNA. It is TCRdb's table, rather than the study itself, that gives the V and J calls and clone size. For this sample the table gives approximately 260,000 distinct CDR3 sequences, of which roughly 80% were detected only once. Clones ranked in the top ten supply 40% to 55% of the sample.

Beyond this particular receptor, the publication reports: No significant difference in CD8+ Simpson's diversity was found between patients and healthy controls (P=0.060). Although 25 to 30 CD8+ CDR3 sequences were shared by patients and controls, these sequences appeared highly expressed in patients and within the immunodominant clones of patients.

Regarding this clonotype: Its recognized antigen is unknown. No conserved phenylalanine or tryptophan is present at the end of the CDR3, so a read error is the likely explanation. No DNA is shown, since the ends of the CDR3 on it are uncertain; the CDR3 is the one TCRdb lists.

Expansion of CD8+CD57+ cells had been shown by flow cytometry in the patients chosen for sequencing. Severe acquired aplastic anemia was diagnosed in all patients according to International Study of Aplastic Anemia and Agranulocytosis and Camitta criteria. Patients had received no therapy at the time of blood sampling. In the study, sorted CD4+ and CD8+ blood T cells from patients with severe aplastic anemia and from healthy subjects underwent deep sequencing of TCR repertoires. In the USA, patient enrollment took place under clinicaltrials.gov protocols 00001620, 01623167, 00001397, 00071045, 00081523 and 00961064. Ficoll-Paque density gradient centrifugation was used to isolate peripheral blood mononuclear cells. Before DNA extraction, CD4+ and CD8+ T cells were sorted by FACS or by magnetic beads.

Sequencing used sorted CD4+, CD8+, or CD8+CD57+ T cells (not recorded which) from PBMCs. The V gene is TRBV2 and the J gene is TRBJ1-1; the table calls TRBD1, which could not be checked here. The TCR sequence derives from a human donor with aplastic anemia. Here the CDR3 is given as CASGFEGTGTQEAGS.